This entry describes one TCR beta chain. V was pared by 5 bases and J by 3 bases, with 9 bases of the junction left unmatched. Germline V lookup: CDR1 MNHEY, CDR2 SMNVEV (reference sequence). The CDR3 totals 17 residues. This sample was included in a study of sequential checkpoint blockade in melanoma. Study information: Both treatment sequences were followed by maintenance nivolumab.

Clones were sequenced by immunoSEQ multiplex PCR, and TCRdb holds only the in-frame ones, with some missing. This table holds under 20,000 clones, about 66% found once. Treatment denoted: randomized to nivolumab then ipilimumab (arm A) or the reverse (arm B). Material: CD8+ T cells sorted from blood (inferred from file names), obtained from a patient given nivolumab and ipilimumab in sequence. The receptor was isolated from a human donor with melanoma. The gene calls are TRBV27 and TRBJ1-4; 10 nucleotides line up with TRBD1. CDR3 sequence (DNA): TGTGCCAGCAGTCACCGAGACAGGGGGCAAGCTAATGAAAAACTGTTTTTT. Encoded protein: CASSHRDRGQANEKLFF.